This TCR beta chain originates from a study of blood T cell repertoires in COVID-19. About the research overall: COVID-19 samples collected from the United States, Italy and Spain covered acute and convalescent phases. T cells, B-cell-depleted T cells, or PBMCs supplied cDNA or gDNA.

Per the original data handling: Estimation of nucleated cell counts relied on the amplification of reference gene primers. The method was immunoSEQ multiplex PCR; TCRdb's version includes in-frame clones alone and lacks a portion of them. That table gives V, J and clone size, and the DNA gave D and trimming. The repertoire holds over 140,000 clones, roughly 80% seen once, with 4% in the top ten. The CDR3 runs 13 residues. V was cut by 4 bases and J by 0 bases, with 10 bases left in between. Germline V lookup: CDR1 GTSNPN, CDR2 SVGIG (reference sequence). Material for sequencing was peripheral blood. The chain is built from TRBV30 and TRBJ2-7; D not resolved. The TCR originated in a woman aged 60-70 years with acute or convalescent COVID-19. The CDR3 reads CAWTRSLSYEQYF. In DNA form, the CDR3 reads TGTGCCTGGACTAGAAGTCTCTCCTACGAGCAGTACTTC.